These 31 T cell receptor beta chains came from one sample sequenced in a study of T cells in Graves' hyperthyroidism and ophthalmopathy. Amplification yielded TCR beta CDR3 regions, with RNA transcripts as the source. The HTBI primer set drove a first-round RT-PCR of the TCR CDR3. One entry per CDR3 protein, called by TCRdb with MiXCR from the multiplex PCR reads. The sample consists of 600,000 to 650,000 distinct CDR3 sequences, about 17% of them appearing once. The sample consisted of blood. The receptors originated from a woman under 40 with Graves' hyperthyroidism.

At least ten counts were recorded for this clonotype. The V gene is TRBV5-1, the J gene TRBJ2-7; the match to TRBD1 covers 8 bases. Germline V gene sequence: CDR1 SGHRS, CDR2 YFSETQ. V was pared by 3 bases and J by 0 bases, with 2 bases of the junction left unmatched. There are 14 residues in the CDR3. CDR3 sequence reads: CASSWGTGSYEQYF. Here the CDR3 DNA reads TGCGCCAGCAGCTGGGGGACAGGCTCCTACGAGCAGTACTTC.

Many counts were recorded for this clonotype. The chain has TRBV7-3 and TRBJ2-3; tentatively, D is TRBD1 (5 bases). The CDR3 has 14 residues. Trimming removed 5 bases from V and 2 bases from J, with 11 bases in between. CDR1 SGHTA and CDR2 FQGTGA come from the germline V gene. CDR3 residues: CASSVDSSTDTQYF. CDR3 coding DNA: TGTGCCAGCAGCGTTGACAGCTCCACAGATACGCAGTATTTT.

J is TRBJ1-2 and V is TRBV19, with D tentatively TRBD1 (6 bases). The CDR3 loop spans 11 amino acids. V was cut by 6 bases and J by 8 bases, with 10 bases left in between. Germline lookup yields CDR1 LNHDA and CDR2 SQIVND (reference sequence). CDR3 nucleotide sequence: TGTGCCAGTAGCAGGGGAGGAGGCTACACCTTC. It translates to CASSRGGGYTF.

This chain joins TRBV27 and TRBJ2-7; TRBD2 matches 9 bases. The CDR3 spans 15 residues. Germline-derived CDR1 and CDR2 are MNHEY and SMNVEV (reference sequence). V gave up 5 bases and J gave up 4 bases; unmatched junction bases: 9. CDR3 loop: CASSALAGINYEQYF. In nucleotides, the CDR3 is TGTGCCAGCAGTGCACTAGCGGGCATAAATTACGAGCAGTACTTC.

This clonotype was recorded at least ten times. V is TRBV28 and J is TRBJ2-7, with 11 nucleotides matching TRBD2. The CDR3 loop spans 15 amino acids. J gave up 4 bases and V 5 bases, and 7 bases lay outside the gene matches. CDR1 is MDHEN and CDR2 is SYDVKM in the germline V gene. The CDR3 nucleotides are TGTGCCAGCAGTGTGCCGGGACTAGCGGCTTACGAGCAGTACTTC. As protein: CASSVPGLAAYEQYF.

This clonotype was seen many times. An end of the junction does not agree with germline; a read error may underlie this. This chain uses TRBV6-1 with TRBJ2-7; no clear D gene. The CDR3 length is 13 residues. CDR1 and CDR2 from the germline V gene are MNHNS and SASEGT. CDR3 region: CASTEPAGYEQYF. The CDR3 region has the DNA TGTGCCAGCACTGAACCTGCCGGCTACGAGCAGTACTTC.

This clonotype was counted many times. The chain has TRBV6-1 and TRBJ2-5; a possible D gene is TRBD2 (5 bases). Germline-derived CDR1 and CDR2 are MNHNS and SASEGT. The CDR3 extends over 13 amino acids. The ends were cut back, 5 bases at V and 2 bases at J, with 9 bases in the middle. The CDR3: CASSRRRQETQYF. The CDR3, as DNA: TGTGCCAGCAGTCGACGGAGGCAAGAGACCCAGTACTTC.

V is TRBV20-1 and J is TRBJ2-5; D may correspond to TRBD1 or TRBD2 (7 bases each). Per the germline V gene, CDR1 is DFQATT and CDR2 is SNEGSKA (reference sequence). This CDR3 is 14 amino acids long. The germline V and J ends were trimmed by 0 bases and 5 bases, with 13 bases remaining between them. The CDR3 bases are TGCAGTGCTAGAGAGGCAGGGGGGGGGGAGACCCAGTACTTC. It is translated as CSAREAGGGETQYF.

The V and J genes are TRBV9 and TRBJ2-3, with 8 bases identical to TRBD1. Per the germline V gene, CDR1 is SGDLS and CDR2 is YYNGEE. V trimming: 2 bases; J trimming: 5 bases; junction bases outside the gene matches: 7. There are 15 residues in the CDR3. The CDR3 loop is CASSVEQGEKDTQYF. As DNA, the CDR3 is TGTGCCAGCAGCGTCGAACAGGGGGAGAAAGATACGCAGTATTTT.

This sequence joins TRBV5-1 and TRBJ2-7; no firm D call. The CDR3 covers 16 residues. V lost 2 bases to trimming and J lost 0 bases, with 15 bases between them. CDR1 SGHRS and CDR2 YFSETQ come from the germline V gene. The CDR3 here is CASSLKTPQYSYEQYF. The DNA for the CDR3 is TGCGCCAGCAGCTTAAAAACCCCTCAATACTCCTACGAGCAGTACTTC.

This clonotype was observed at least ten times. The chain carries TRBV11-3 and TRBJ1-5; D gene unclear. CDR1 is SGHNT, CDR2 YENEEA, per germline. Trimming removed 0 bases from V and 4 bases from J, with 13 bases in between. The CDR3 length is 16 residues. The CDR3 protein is CASSLDGVGWNQPQHF. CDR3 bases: TGTGCCAGCAGCTTAGACGGTGTAGGTTGGAATCAGCCCCAGCATTTT.

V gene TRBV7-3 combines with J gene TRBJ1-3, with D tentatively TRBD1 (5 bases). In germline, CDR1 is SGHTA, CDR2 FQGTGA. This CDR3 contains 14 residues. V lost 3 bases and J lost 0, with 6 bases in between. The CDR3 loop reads CASSLTVSGNTIYF. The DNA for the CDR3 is TGTGCCAGCAGCTTGACAGTCTCTGGAAACACCATATATTTT.

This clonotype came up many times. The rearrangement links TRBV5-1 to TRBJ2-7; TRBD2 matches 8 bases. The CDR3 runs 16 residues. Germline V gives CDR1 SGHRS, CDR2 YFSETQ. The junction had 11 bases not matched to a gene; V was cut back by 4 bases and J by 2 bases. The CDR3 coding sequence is TGCGCCAGCAGCCAGGCCAGCGGGGGAAATACCTACGAGCAGTACTTC. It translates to CASSQASGGNTYEQYF.

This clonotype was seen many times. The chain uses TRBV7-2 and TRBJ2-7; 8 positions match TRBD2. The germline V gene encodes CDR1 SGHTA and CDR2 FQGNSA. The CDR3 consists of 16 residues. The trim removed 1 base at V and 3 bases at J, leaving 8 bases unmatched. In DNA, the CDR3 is TGTGCCAGCAGCTTAGTCGCTAGCGGGTCCTTCTACGAGCAGTACTTC. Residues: CASSLVASGSFYEQYF.

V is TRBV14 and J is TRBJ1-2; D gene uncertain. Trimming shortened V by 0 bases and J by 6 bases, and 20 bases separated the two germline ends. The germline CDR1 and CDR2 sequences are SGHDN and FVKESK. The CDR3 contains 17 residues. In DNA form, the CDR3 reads TGTGCCAGCAGCCAAGATAGTCGGCTTATGGGTTATCATGGCTACACCTTC. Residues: CASSQDSRLMGYHGYTF. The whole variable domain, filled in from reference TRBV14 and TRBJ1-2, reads EAGVTQFPSHSVIEKGQTVTLRCDPISGHDNLYWYRRVMGKEIKFLLHFVKESKQDESGMPNNRFLAERTGGTYSTLKVQPAELEDSGVYFCASSQDSRLMGYHGYTFGSGTRLTVV.

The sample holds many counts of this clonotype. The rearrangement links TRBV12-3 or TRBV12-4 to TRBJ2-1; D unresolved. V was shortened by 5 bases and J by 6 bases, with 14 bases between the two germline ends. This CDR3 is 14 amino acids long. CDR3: CASSPNNYGNEQFF. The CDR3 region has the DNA TGTGCCAGCAGTCCTAACAACTATGGCAATGAGCAGTTCTTC.

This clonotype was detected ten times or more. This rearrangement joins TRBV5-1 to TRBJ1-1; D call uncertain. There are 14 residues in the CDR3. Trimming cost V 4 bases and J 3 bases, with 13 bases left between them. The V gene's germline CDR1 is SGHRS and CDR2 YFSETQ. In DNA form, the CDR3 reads TGCGCCAGCAGCCGGGAGAATGGGGACACTGAAGCTTTCTTT. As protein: CASSRENGDTEAFF. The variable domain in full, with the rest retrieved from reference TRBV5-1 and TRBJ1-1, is KAGVTQTPRYLIKTRGQQVTLSCSPISGHRSVSWYQQTPGQGLQFLFEYFSETQRNKGNFPGRFSGRQFSNSRSEMNVSTLELGDSALYLCASSRENGDTEAFFGQGTRLTVV.

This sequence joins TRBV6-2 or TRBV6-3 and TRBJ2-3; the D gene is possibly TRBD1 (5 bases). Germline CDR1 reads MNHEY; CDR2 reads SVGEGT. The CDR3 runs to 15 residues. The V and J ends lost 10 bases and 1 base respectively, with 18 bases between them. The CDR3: CAITPQGRGTDTQYF. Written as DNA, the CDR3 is TGTGCCATTACACCCCAGGGTCGGGGCACAGATACGCAGTATTTT.

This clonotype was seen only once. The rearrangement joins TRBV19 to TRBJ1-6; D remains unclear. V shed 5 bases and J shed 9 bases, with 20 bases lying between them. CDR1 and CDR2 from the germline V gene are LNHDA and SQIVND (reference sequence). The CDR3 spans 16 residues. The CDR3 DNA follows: TGTGCCAGTAGTCCCGGATTCCTTCGGGAAAGTTCACCCCTCCACTTT. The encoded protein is CASSPGFLRESSPLHF.

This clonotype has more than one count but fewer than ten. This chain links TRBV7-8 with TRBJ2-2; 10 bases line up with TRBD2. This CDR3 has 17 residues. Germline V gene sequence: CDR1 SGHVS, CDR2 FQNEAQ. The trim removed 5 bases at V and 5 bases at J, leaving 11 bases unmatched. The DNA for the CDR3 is TGTGCCAGCAGCCGAAGCGGGAGGGCCGATAGAACCGGGGAGCTGTTTTTT. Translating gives CASSRSGRADRTGELFF.

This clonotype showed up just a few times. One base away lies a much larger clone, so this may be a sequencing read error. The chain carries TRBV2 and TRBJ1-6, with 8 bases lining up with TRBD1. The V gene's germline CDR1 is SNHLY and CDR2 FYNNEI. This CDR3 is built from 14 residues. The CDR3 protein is CASSRTGYNSPPHF. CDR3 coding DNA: TGTGCCAGCAGTCGGACAGGGTATAATTCACCCCCCCACTTT.

In nucleotides, the CDR3 is TGCGCCAGCAGCCAAGAATCTAGCGGGACCGGGAATGAGCAGTTCTTC. This codes for CASSQESSGTGNEQFF. The chain combines TRBV4-1 with TRBJ2-1, with 9 positions matching TRBD2. Germline loops: CDR1 MGHRA, CDR2 YSYEKL. J lost 7 bases, V lost 0 bases, and 7 bases had no gene match. The CDR3 runs 16 residues.

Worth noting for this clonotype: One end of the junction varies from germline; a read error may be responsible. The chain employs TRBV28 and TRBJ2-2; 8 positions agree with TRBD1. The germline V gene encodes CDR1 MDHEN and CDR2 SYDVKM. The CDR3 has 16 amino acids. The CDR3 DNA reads TGTGCCGGCAGGGGGCTACATAAGAGTGTTACCGGGGAGCTGTTTTTT. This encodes CAGRGLHKSVTGELFF. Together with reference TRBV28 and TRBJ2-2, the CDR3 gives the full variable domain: DVKVTQSSRYLVKRTGEKVFLECVQDMDHENMFWYRQDPGLGLRLIYFSYDVKMKEKGDIPEGYSVSREKKERFSLILESASTNQTSMYLCAGRGLHKSVTGELFFGEGSRLTVL.

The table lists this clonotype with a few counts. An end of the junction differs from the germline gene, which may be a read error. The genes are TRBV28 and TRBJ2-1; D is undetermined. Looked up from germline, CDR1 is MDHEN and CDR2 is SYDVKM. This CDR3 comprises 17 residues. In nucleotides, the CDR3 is TGTGCCAGCAGTTTGGACCTAACATTACTCTCCCACAATGAGCAGTTCTTC. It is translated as CASSLDLTLLSHNEQFF.

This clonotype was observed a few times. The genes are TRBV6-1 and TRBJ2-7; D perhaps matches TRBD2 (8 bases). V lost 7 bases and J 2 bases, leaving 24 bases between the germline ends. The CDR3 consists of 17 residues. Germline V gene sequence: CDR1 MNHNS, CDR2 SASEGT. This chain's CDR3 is CASTRQGISGTTYEQYF. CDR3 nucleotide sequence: TGTGCCAGCACCAGACAGGGTATTAGCGGGACAACCTACGAGCAGTACTTC.

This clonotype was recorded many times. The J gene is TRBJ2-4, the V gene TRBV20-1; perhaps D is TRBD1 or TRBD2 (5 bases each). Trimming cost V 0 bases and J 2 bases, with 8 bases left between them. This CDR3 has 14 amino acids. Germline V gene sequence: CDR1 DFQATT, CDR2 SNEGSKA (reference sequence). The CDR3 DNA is TGCAGTGCTAGAGATGAGGGGACCAAAAACATTCAGTACTTC. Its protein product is CSARDEGTKNIQYF.

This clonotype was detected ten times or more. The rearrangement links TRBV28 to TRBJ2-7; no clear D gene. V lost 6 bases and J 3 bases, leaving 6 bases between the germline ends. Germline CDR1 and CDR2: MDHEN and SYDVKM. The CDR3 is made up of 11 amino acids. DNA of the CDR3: TGTGCCAGCAGCCGGATCTACGAGCAGTACTTC. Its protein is CASSRIYEQYF.

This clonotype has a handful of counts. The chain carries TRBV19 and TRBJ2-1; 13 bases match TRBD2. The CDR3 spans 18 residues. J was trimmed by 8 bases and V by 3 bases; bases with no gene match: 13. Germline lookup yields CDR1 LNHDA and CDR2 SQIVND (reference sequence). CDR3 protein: CASSMEGLAGLNADEQFF. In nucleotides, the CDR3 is TGTGCCAGTAGTATGGAGGGACTAGCGGGATTAAATGCGGATGAGCAGTTCTTC.

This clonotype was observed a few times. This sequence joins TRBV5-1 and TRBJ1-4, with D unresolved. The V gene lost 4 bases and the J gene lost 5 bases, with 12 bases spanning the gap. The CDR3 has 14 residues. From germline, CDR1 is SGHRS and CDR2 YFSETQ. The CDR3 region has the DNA TGCGCCAGCAGCCCCACGACGGGGAATGAAAAACTGTTTTTT. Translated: CASSPTTGNEKLFF. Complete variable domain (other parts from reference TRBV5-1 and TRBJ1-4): KAGVTQTPRYLIKTRGQQVTLSCSPISGHRSVSWYQQTPGQGLQFLFEYFSETQRNKGNFPGRFSGRQFSNSRSEMNVSTLELGDSALYLCASSPTTGNEKLFFGSGTQLSVL.

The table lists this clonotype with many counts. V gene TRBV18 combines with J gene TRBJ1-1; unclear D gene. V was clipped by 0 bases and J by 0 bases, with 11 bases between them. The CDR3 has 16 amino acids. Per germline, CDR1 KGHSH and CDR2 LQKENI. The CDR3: CASSPPGRSMNTEAFF. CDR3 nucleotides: TGTGCCAGCTCACCACCGGGGAGGTCAATGAACACTGAAGCTTTCTTT.

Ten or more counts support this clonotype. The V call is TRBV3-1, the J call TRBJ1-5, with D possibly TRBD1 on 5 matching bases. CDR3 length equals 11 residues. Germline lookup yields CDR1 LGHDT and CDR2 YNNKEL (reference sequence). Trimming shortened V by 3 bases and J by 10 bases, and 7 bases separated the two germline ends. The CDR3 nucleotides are TGTGCCAGCAGCCAGGGGGGACCCCAGCATTTT. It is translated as CASSQGGPQHF.